Listed below are T cell receptor beta chains from one sample, sequenced in a study of blood T cell repertoires in COVID-19. Repertoires were generated with immunoSEQ multiplex PCR, while TCRdb's copy carries only in-frame clones and drops some. The table has nearly 80,000 clones, approximately 80% seen once. The sequencing sample was made of peripheral blood. The receptors derive from a man aged 55-75 years with active or convalescent COVID-19. CDR3s include the opening cysteine and the closing phenylalanine or tryptophan. A D gene is named only where the DNA matches it firmly. Size is stated for part of the rows, as once, few or many counts, or as a class when the clone is expanded.

D gene | J gene | V gene | clone size | CDR3 protein | CDR3 DNA
- | TRBJ1-4 | TRBV19 | - | CASYKDSSNEKLFF | TGTGCCAGTTATAAGGACAGCAGTAATGAAAAACTGTTTTTT
TRBD1 | TRBJ1-2 | TRBV10-3 | - | CAISESVTGDYGYTF | TGTGCCATCAGTGAGTCGGTGACAGGGGACTATGGCTACACCTTC
TRBD2 | TRBJ2-5 | TRBV5-1 | - | CASSLGAGAQETQYF | TGCGCCAGCAGCTTGGGAGCGGGGGCCCAAGAGACCCAGTACTTC
- | TRBJ2-4 | TRBV5-4 | - | CASSLQGTPRNIQYF | TGTGCCAGCAGTTTACAGGGGACTCCACGAAACATTCAGTACTTC
TRBD2 | TRBJ2-5 | TRBV7-9 | - | CASPPPGRGETQYF | TGTGCCAGCCCTCCTCCAGGGCGGGGGGAGACCCAGTACTTC
TRBD1 | TRBJ2-5 | TRBV6-2/TRBV6-3 | once | CASSYSRDRPQETQYF | TGTGCCAGCAGTTATTCCCGGGACAGGCCCCAAGAGACCCAGTACTTC
- | TRBJ2-3 | TRBV29-1 | - | CSVGGDTQYF | TGCAGCGTCGGCGGGGATACGCAGTATTTT
TRBD1 | TRBJ2-7 | TRBV9 | - | CASSVGTGGLDEQYF | TGTGCCAGCAGCGTAGGAACAGGGGGCTTGGACGAGCAGTACTTC
TRBD1 | TRBJ2-7 | TRBV7-9 | - | CASSLVGTGDYEQYF | TGTGCCAGCAGCTTAGTGGGGACAGGTGATTACGAGCAGTACTTC
TRBD1 | TRBJ1-3 | TRBV5-4 | - | CASSLGGGSFSGNTIYF | TGTGCCAGCAGCTTGGGAGGGGGCTCCTTCTCTGGAAACACCATATATTTT
TRBD1 | TRBJ2-1 | TRBV7-2 | - | CASSLGQGPNEQFF | TGTGCCAGCAGCTTAGGACAGGGTCCAAATGAGCAGTTCTTC
TRBD1 | TRBJ2-4 | TRBV24-1 | - | CATSDGTGLNIQYF | TGTGCCACCAGTGATGGGACAGGGCTTAACATTCAGTACTTC
TRBD1 | TRBJ1-2 | TRBV10-3 | - | CAISEATGQGGGYTF | TGTGCCATCAGTGAGGCGACAGGACAGGGAGGTGGCTACACCTTC
TRBD1 | TRBJ1-6 | TRBV5-1 | - | CASSLRQGRDSPLHF | TGCGCCAGCAGCTTACGACAGGGTCGTGATTCACCCCTCCACTTT
TRBD2 | TRBJ2-5 | TRBV5-6 | - | CASSTRTSGTQETQYF | TGTGCCAGCAGCACGAGGACTAGCGGTACCCAAGAGACCCAGTACTTC
TRBD1 | TRBJ1-2 | TRBV29-1 | - | CSVDAGTGVGTF | TGCAGCGTTGATGCCGGGACAGGGGTGGGCACCTTC
TRBD1 | TRBJ1-2 | TRBV6-5 | - | CASSYKGTGGVFTF | TGTGCCAGCAGTTACAAGGGGACAGGGGGGGTATTCACCTTC
TRBD2 | TRBJ2-2 | TRBV4-3 | - | CASSQDTSGDYRELFF | TGCGCCAGCAGCCAAGATACTAGCGGGGACTATCGGGAGCTGTTTTTT
- | TRBJ2-7 | TRBV5-6 | - | CASNLWGRFLYEQYF | TGTGCCAGCAATCTATGGGGGCGATTCCTCTACGAGCAGTACTTC
- | TRBJ2-3 | TRBV24-1 | once | CATSAGGSDTQYF | TGTGCCACCAGTGCCGGGGGATCAGATACGCAGTATTTT
TRBD1 | TRBJ2-1 | TRBV19 | - | CASSTLQGSSYNEQFF | TGTGCCAGTAGTACGCTACAGGGGAGCTCCTACAATGAGCAGTTCTTC
TRBD1 | TRBJ1-6 | TRBV6-5 | once | CASSPDRGYNSPLHF | TGTGCCAGCAGCCCCGACAGGGGCTATAATTCACCCCTCCACTTT
- | TRBJ1-5 | TRBV19 | - | CASSYERNQPQHF | TGTGCCAGTAGTTATGAGAGGAATCAGCCCCAGCATTTT
- | TRBJ1-1 | TRBV5-1 | - | CASSRGNLNTEAFF | TGCGCCAGCAGCCGGGGGAATTTGAACACTGAAGCTTTCTTT
- | TRBJ1-2 | TRBV2 | - | CASSVGEGGYGYTF | TGTGCCAGCAGTGTCGGGGAGGGCGGATATGGCTACACCTTC
- | TRBJ1-6 | TRBV28 | - | CAIRLGRENSPLHF | TGTGCCATCCGGTTGGGGAGGGAAAATTCACCCCTCCACTTT
- | TRBJ1-1 | TRBV9 | once | CASSVSGMNTEAFF | TGTGCCAGCAGCGTGTCGGGGATGAACACTGAAGCTTTCTTT
TRBD2 | TRBJ2-2 | TRBV7-2 | - | CASSRWIAGGGSWELFF | TGTGCCAGCAGCCGCTGGATAGCGGGGGGGGGTAGTTGGGAGCTGTTTTTT
- | TRBJ1-5 | TRBV28 | - | CASSSGQTTGNQPQHF | TGTGCCAGCAGTTCTGGACAGACCACTGGCAATCAGCCCCAGCATTTT
TRBD1 | TRBJ1-1 | TRBV10-3 | - | CAISSGQTGGTEAFF | TGTGCCATCAGTTCGGGACAGACCGGGGGCACTGAAGCTTTCTTT
TRBD1 | TRBJ2-7 | TRBV6-5 | - | CASGTGYYEQYF | TGTGCCTCGGGGACAGGGTACTACGAGCAGTACTTC
TRBD1 | TRBJ1-2 | TRBV9 | - | CASSVGQGALVNGYTF | TGTGCCAGCAGCGTAGGACAGGGGGCGCTTGTGAATGGCTACACCTTC
- | TRBJ1-2 | TRBV5-8 | - | CASSKNRHYGYTF | TGTGCCAGCAGCAAGAACAGGCACTATGGCTACACCTTC
- | TRBJ2-7 | TRBV5-8 | medium-sized | CASSFPGAREQYF | TGTGCCAGCAGCTTTCCTGGGGCGCGGGAGCAGTACTTC
TRBD1 | TRBJ1-5 | TRBV11-2 | - | CASRPGQGREQPQHF | TGTGCCAGCAGACCCGGACAGGGCAGAGAGCAGCCCCAGCATTTT
TRBD1 | TRBJ2-2 | TRBV19 | - | CAKDLDRGNTGELFF | TGTGCCAAAGACTTAGACAGGGGAAACACCGGGGAGCTGTTTTTT
- | TRBJ2-5 | TRBV2 | few | CASSGDSLGKETQYF | TGTGCCAGCAGTGGGGACTCCTTGGGAAAGGAGACCCAGTACTTC
- | TRBJ2-1 | TRBV7-9 | - | CASSRTSSTPNEQFF | TGTGCCAGCAGCCGGACTTCCTCGACCCCCAATGAGCAGTTCTTC
TRBD1 | TRBJ1-5 | TRBV30 | few | CAWSLGAGGNQPQHF | TGTGCCTGGAGCCTGGGGGCAGGGGGGAATCAGCCCCAGCATTTT
- | TRBJ1-1 | TRBV25-1 | few | CASLGAGNTEAFF | TGTGCCAGCCTGGGGGCGGGGAACACTGAAGCTTTCTTT
- | TRBJ1-1 | TRBV6-1 | - | CASSDQGSVNTEAFF | TGTGCCAGCAGTGACCAGGGGTCCGTGAACACTGAAGCTTTCTTT
- | TRBJ1-1 | TRBV6-6 | - | CASSPGGATEAFF | TGTGCCAGCAGTCCTGGGGGGGCCACTGAAGCTTTCTTT
- | TRBJ1-6 | TRBV5-4 | - | CASSLRQDNSPLHF | TGTGCCAGCAGCTTGAGGCAGGATAATTCACCCCTCCACTTT
- | TRBJ2-5 | TRBV11-2 | - | CASSLYGETQYF | TGTGCCAGCAGCTTATACGGTGAGACCCAGTACTTC
TRBD1 | TRBJ1-6 | TRBV6-5 | - | CASSYTGDSPLHF | TGTGCCAGCAGTTACACAGGGGATTCACCCCTCCACTTT
- | TRBJ1-1 | TRBV19 | - | CASNSVPNTEAFF | TGTGCCAGTAACTCCGTACCGAACACTGAAGCTTTCTTT
TRBD1 | TRBJ2-7 | TRBV5-4 | - | CASSLKLADRAHEQYF | TGTGCCAGCAGCTTGAAGCTGGCGGACAGGGCCCACGAGCAGTACTTC
- | TRBJ1-2 | TRBV7-9 | - | CASSLEDSYGYTF | TGTGCCAGCAGCTTGGAGGATAGCTATGGCTACACCTTC
- | TRBJ2-1 | TRBV5-4 | few | CASSSSGQTNEQFF | TGTGCCAGCAGCTCCTCAGGGCAAACCAATGAGCAGTTCTTC
- | TRBJ1-1 | TRBV5-5 | - | CASSFNSRAEGTEAFF | TGTGCCAGCAGCTTTAACTCAAGGGCCGAGGGCACTGAAGCTTTCTTT
TRBD2 | TRBJ2-3 | TRBV11-2 | - | CASSLGGQRGLTDTQYF | TGTGCCAGCAGCTTAGGGGGTCAGCGGGGCCTCACAGATACGCAGTATTTT
TRBD2 | TRBJ2-3 | TRBV6-6 | - | CASTLGTSLADTQYF | TGTGCCAGCACCCTGGGGACTAGTCTCGCAGATACGCAGTATTTT
- | TRBJ1-5 | TRBV18 | few | CASSPGGYNNQPQHF | TGTGCCAGCTCACCAGGAGGGTATAATAATCAGCCCCAGCATTTT
- | TRBJ2-6 | TRBV7-8 | - | CASSLAVRVSGSGANVLTF | TGTGCCAGCAGCTTAGCGGTCAGGGTATCTGGCTCTGGGGCCAACGTCCTGACTTTC
TRBD1 | TRBJ2-6 | TRBV12-5 | many | CASGSKTGAGANVLTF | TGTGCTAGTGGTTCGAAGACAGGGGCCGGGGCCAACGTCCTGACTTTC